These 23 T cell receptor beta chains share one sample of origin, sequenced in a study of blood T cell repertoires in COVID-19. Some clones are missing from TCRdb's copy, which holds only in-frame ones; the method was immunoSEQ multiplex PCR. The sample lists over 250,000 clones; roughly 86% were seen once. The sample consisted of PBMCs or T cells enriched from blood (not recorded which). Every receptor here comes from a woman aged 55-75 years who had recovered from COVID-19.

Notes on this clone: Additional DNA sequences in this sample encode the identical CDR3. The V gene is TRBV28, the J gene TRBJ1-1; no firm D call. Trimming took 5 bases from V and 1 from J, leaving 2 bases between them. The germline V gene has CDR1 MDHEN and CDR2 SYDVKM. The CDR3 is 11 amino acids. CDR3 loop: CASSQNTEAFF. The CDR3 bases are TGTGCCAGCAGTCAGAACACTGAAGCTTTCTTT.

The gene calls are TRBV3-1 (or the pseudogene TRBV3-2) and TRBJ1-2, with D unresolved. CDR1 and CDR2 from the germline V gene are LGHDT and YNNKEL (reference sequence). This CDR3 comprises 12 residues. With 4 bases removed from V and 5 bases from J, the gap between germline ends came to 8 bases. CDR3 bases: TGTGCCAGCAGCCCGGGAGATTATGGCTACACCTTC. It translates to CASSPGDYGYTF.

The CDR3 nucleotides read TGTGCCAGCAGTGAAGCGGGGCTGGTGGAGCAGTTCTTC. Protein product: CASSEAGLVEQFF. The chain employs TRBV6-1 and TRBJ2-1; D might be TRBD1 (5 bases). The CDR3 is made up of 13 amino acids. Germline CDR1 is MNHNS and CDR2 is SASEGT. The V end was cut by 0 bases, the J end by 10 bases, with 10 bases between.

The chain uses TRBV10-2 and TRBJ1-3; tentative D call: TRBD1 (5 bases). The germline V gene encodes CDR1 WSHSY and CDR2 SAAADI. The CDR3 runs to 18 residues. Trimming cost V 6 bases and J 3 bases, with 24 bases left between them. CDR3 region: CASSAPDRGNAVGNTIYF. The CDR3 DNA is TGCGCCAGCAGCGCTCCCGATCGGGGGAATGCGGTTGGAAACACCATATATTTT.

This clone was observed once. The rearrangement links TRBV30 to TRBJ2-7, with TRBD1 matching 9 bases. Looked up from germline, CDR1 is GTSNPN and CDR2 is SVGIG (reference sequence). There are 12 residues in the CDR3. J was trimmed by 4 bases and V by 3 bases; bases with no gene match: 1. The CDR3 here is CAWSGQGYEQYF. CDR3 DNA: TGTGCCTGGAGCGGACAGGGGTACGAGCAGTACTTC. The full variable domain, with the rest looked up from reference TRBV30 and TRBJ2-7, is SQTIHQWPATLVQPVGSPLSLECTVEGTSNPNLYWYRQAAGRGLQLLFYSVGIGQISSEVPQNLSASRPQDRQFILSSKKLLLSDSGFYLCAWSGQGYEQYFGPGTRLTVT.

The rearrangement links TRBV9 to TRBJ2-2; D unclear. Germline V gene sequence: CDR1 SGDLS, CDR2 YYNGEE. The germline V and J ends were trimmed by 0 bases and 1 base, with 4 bases remaining between them. This CDR3 is built from 14 residues. This CDR3 reads CASSVGVNTGELFF. The CDR3 bases are TGTGCCAGCAGCGTAGGCGTGAACACCGGGGAGCTGTTTTTT.

Turning to this clone: This specimen includes other DNA sequences encoding the same CDR3. The rearrangement uses TRBV2 and TRBJ2-3; 7 bases match TRBD1. In germline, CDR1 is SNHLY, CDR2 FYNNEI. The CDR3 covers 13 residues. Trimming at V came to 5 bases and at J to 6 bases, leaving 5 bases not matched to a gene. CDR3 bases: TGTGCCAGCAGTCAACAGGGGAGCGATACGCAGTATTTT. Amino acids: CASSQQGSDTQYF.

The J gene is TRBJ1-5, the V gene TRBV27, with 11 bases that match TRBD1. The CDR3 runs to 17 residues. Looked up from germline, CDR1 is MNHEY and CDR2 is SMNVEV (reference sequence). Unmatched junction bases numbered 3, after V lost 0 bases and J lost 2 bases. The chain's CDR3 is CASSLSRTGGGNQPQHF. As DNA, the CDR3 is TGTGCCAGCAGTTTATCCCGGACAGGGGGCGGCAATCAGCCCCAGCATTTT.

This rearrangement joins TRBV6-1 to TRBJ1-2; D ambiguous. Germline CDR1 MNHNS, CDR2 SASEGT. Deletions cut 0 bases from V and 4 bases from J, with 21 bases between. This CDR3 has 18 residues. The CDR3 is CASSEALQVRSRSYGYTF. The CDR3 DNA sequence: TGTGCCAGCAGTGAAGCGCTTCAAGTGAGGTCTCGGAGCTATGGCTACACCTTC.

This sequence joins TRBV5-1 and TRBJ1-1; tentatively, D is TRBD1 (6 bases). Trimming pared 3 bases from V and 5 bases from J, leaving 20 bases between. The germline V gene has CDR1 SGHRS and CDR2 YFSETQ. The CDR3 loop spans 16 amino acids. DNA of the CDR3: TGCGCCAGCAGCTCCTTACACAGGGTTGGTTGGACTGAAGCTTTCTTT. It encodes CASSSLHRVGWTEAFF.

This clone came up a few times. The chain recombines TRBV28 with TRBJ1-1; 9 bases align to TRBD1. Germline CDR1 is MDHEN and CDR2 is SYDVKM. V lost 5 bases to trimming and J lost 1 base; unmatched junction nucleotides: 5. The CDR3 sequence is 15 residues long. The CDR3, as DNA: TGTGCCAGCAGTCAACAGGGGGCGACGAACACTGAAGCTTTCTTT. Amino acids: CASSQQGATNTEAFF.

The rearrangement links TRBV3-1 (or the pseudogene TRBV3-2) to TRBJ1-5, with a tentative D call TRBD1 (6 bases). The CDR3 has 14 residues. With 1 base removed from V and 7 bases from J, the gap between germline ends came to 11 bases. CDR1 is LGHDT, CDR2 YNNKEL, per germline (reference sequence). The CDR3 sequence is CASSQAQGQQPQHF. CDR3 coding DNA: TGTGCCAGCAGCCAAGCACAGGGCCAACAGCCCCAGCATTTT.

This clone was seen just once. V and J are TRBV2 and TRBJ2-3; 11 bases fit TRBD1. Trimming removed 11 bases from V and 1 base from J; junction bases left unmatched: 8. CDR1 is SNHLY, CDR2 FYNNEI, per germline. The CDR3 has 15 residues. The CDR3 region has the DNA TGTGCCCACCGAAGGACAGGGGGCGGCACAGATACGCAGTATTTT. Encoded protein: CAHRRTGGGTDTQYF.

The genes are TRBV5-5 and TRBJ1-4, with TRBD1 as a possible D gene (5 bases). The germline V gene encodes CDR1 SGHKS and CDR2 YYEKEE (reference sequence). The CDR3 runs 15 residues. Trimming took off 0 bases at V and 5 bases at J, with 11 bases between the two ends. CDR3 residues: CASSLAGRVNEKLFF. The CDR3 nucleotides read TGTGCCAGCAGCTTGGCCGGCAGGGTGAATGAAAAACTGTTTTTT.

The rearrangement uses TRBV7-6 and TRBJ2-7, with a possible D match to TRBD1 (6 bases). Trimming removed 2 bases at V and 2 bases at J, with 16 bases between. The CDR3 has 16 residues. The germline V gene has CDR1 SGHVS and CDR2 FNYEAQ. CDR3 region: CASSLIGGAGAYEQYF. The CDR3 DNA is TGTGCCAGCAGCTTAATAGGGGGTGCAGGGGCCTACGAGCAGTACTTC.

The rearrangement uses TRBV27 and TRBJ2-2; 10 nucleotides match TRBD2. The V gene's germline CDR1 is MNHEY and CDR2 SMNVEV (reference sequence). V gave up 2 bases and J gave up 4 bases; unmatched junction bases: 4. The CDR3 is 16 amino acids. The CDR3 region is CASSLGWTSGTGELFF. CDR3 nucleotides: TGTGCCAGCAGTTTAGGTTGGACTAGCGGCACCGGGGAGCTGTTTTTT.

The V gene is TRBV6-5, the J gene TRBJ2-1; D may be TRBD2 (6 bases). The CDR3 runs 15 residues. CDR1 and CDR2 (germline): MNHEY, SVGAGI. V was cut by 7 bases and J by 3 bases, with 16 bases left in between. The DNA of the CDR3 is TGTGCCAGCAACTCGGCGCAGGGAGGCTACAATGAGCAGTTCTTC. It translates to CASNSAQGGYNEQFF.

J is TRBJ1-5 and V is TRBV24-1, with 8 bases aligning to TRBD1. V lost 5 bases and J lost 4; bases outside the gene matches: 9. The CDR3 has 16 amino acids. Germline CDR1 is KGHDR and CDR2 is SFDVKD. The CDR3 coding sequence is TGTGCCACCAGTGCAACCGGGACAGGACATAATCAGCCCCAGCATTTT. It encodes CATSATGTGHNQPQHF.

This sequence joins TRBV5-1 and TRBJ1-5; D is perhaps TRBD1 (5 bases). CDR1 SGHRS and CDR2 YFSETQ come from the germline V gene. The V end was cut by 0 bases, the J end by 0 bases, with 13 bases between. This CDR3 spans 17 amino acids. CDR3 sequence reads: CASSLVAGAYSNQPQHF. The DNA of the CDR3 is TGCGCCAGCAGCTTGGTGGCTGGGGCATATAGCAATCAGCCCCAGCATTTT.

This clone has more than one count but fewer than ten. This chain joins TRBV28 and TRBJ1-4, with D hard to call. The CDR3 covers 11 residues. CDR1 is MDHEN and CDR2 is SYDVKM in the germline V gene. The V gene lost 7 bases and the J gene lost 10 bases, with 10 bases spanning the gap. The DNA of the CDR3 is TGTGCCAGCACCTCCCGGAGAAAACTGTTTTTT. Protein: CASTSRRKLFF. The variable domain in full, completed from reference TRBV28 and TRBJ1-4, reads DVKVTQSSRYLVKRTGEKVFLECVQDMDHENMFWYRQDPGLGLRLIYFSYDVKMKEKGDIPEGYSVSREKKERFSLILESASTNQTSMYLCASTSRRKLFFGSGTQLSVL.

This clone was recorded only once. V gene TRBV28 combines with J gene TRBJ1-1; tentatively, D is TRBD1 (6 bases). Per germline, CDR1 MDHEN and CDR2 SYDVKM. Trimming took off 5 bases at V and 3 bases at J, with 16 bases between the two ends. The CDR3 has 15 amino acids. CDR3 residues: CASSTQGRWDTEAFF. In nucleotides, the CDR3 is TGTGCCAGCAGTACACAGGGTAGGTGGGACACTGAAGCTTTCTTT.

V and J are TRBV3-1 (or the pseudogene TRBV3-2) and TRBJ1-2; maybe TRBD1 (6 bases). The CDR3 contains 15 residues. Germline V gene lookup returns CDR1 LGHDT and CDR2 YNNKEL (reference sequence). V was shortened by 1 base and J by 4 bases, with 13 bases between the two germline ends. CDR3 nucleotides: TGTGCCAGCAGCCAAGTAATCACAGGGAGCTATGGCTACACCTTC. Protein product: CASSQVITGSYGYTF.

CDR3 sequence: CASSHRGQPYEQYF. CDR3 sequence (DNA): TGTGCCAGCAGCCACAGGGGGCAGCCCTACGAGCAGTACTTC. The chain uses TRBV13 and TRBJ2-7, with 9 bases aligning to TRBD1. J was trimmed by 2 bases and V by 5 bases; bases with no gene match: 4. The CDR3 spans 14 residues. Germline CDR1 reads PRHDT; CDR2 reads FYEKMQ (reference sequence).